These 16 T cell receptor beta chains were sequenced from one sample in a study of lymphopenia after photon versus proton radiotherapy. Libraries were prepared by immunoSEQ multiplex PCR; TCRdb keeps only in-frame clonotypes and omits some of them. The sample lists 25,000 to 30,000 clones, 87% occurring once. Sequenced here: peripheral blood, sampled from a patient treated with proton-based radiotherapy. These receptors were collected from a woman aged 60-70 years with cholangiocarcinoma. Some clones in this sample may be carry-over from other donors' samples.

The chain carries TRBV20-1 and TRBJ2-1, with D maybe TRBD2 (5 bases). This CDR3 is 11 amino acids long. CDR1 and CDR2 (germline): DFQATT, SNEGSKA (reference sequence). Trimming left V 6 bases short and J 9 bases short, with 12 bases between. The CDR3 sequence is CSAGERGEQFF. The CDR3 DNA sequence: TGCAGTGCGGGAGAACGGGGTGAGCAGTTCTTC.

The chain carries TRBV5-4 and TRBJ2-5, with D maybe TRBD1 (6 bases). Matching the DNA end better, TRBJ2-7 makes the J call doubtful. The CDR3 is 13 residues long. Germline assignment: CDR1 SGHNT and CDR2 YYREEE (reference sequence). The CDR3 bases are TGTGCCAGCAGCCCACAGGGATACTACGAGCAGTACTTC. Its protein is CASSPQGYYEQYF.

The chain has TRBV5-4 and TRBJ1-2; D not certain. The CDR3 loop spans 14 amino acids. Germline V gene data show CDR1 as SGHNT and CDR2 as YYREEE (reference sequence). The ends were cut back, 3 bases at V and 4 bases at J, with 13 bases in the middle. CDR3 nucleotides: TGTGCCAGCAGCTGGGGTCCGACCCCCTATGGCTACACCTTC. As protein: CASSWGPTPYGYTF.

The genes are TRBV6-5 and TRBJ2-7; D gene uncertain. CDR3 length: 12 amino acids. Germline V gene data show CDR1 as MNHEY and CDR2 as SVGAGI. The V and J ends lost 8 bases and 2 bases respectively, with 10 bases between them. The CDR3: CASGVRPYEQYF. The CDR3 region has the DNA TGTGCCAGCGGGGTCCGTCCCTACGAGCAGTACTTC.

This rearrangement joins TRBV2 to TRBJ2-5, with a tentative D call TRBD2 (6 bases). Trimming left V 9 bases short and J 2 bases short, with 16 bases between. The CDR3 is 14 residues long. CDR1 is SNHLY and CDR2 is FYNNEI in the germline V gene. CDR3 sequence reads: CASGAGLVQETQYF. The CDR3 nucleotides are TGTGCCAGTGGTGCGGGACTGGTACAAGAGACCCAGTACTTC.

V is TRBV5-1 and J is TRBJ2-7; perhaps D is TRBD1 or TRBD2 (5 bases each). V dropped 2 bases and J dropped 0 bases, with 12 bases sitting between them. The CDR3 has 15 amino acids. Per germline, CDR1 SGHRS and CDR2 YFSETQ. The CDR3, as DNA: TGCGCCAGCAGCTTCGGGACGGAAAGCTCCTACGAGCAGTACTTC. Its protein product is CASSFGTESSYEQYF. The full variable domain, with the rest looked up from reference TRBV5-1 and TRBJ2-7, is KAGVTQTPRYLIKTRGQQVTLSCSPISGHRSVSWYQQTPGQGLQFLFEYFSETQRNKGNFPGRFSGRQFSNSRSEMNVSTLELGDSALYLCASSFGTESSYEQYFGPGTRLTVT.

The chain is built from TRBV5-1 and TRBJ2-5; maybe TRBD1 (6 bases). The CDR3 length is 14 residues. Germline-derived CDR1 and CDR2 are SGHRS and YFSETQ. The V end was cut by 4 bases, the J end by 3 bases, with 13 bases between. The CDR3, as DNA: TGCGCCAGCAGCCCGGACAGAGGAGAAGAGACCCAGTACTTC. Encoded protein: CASSPDRGEETQYF.

The genes are TRBV14 and TRBJ2-5; D remains ambiguous. The V end was cut by 2 bases, the J end by 7 bases, with 8 bases between. Germline V CDR1 and CDR2: SGHDN, FVKESK. CDR3 length: 12 residues. The CDR3 region is CASSQRFGTQYF. The CDR3 DNA follows: TGTGCCAGCAGCCAACGTTTTGGGACCCAGTACTTC.

The chain recombines TRBV5-1 with TRBJ1-4; no firm D call. This CDR3 is built from 15 residues. Per the germline V gene, CDR1 is SGHRS and CDR2 is YFSETQ. The ends were cut back, 1 base at V and 5 bases at J, with 12 bases in the middle. The CDR3 DNA reads TGCGCCAGCAGCTTGATTTTCGGCCGGAATGAAAAACTGTTTTTT. This sequence encodes CASSLIFGRNEKLFF.

The chain recombines TRBV5-6 with TRBJ2-7; the D gene is possibly TRBD2 (6 bases). Between the trimmed V and J ends, which lost 2 bases and 7 bases, there was a span of 25 bases. The CDR3 extends over 17 amino acids. The germline CDR1 and CDR2 sequences are SGHDT and YYEEEE. The CDR3 nucleotides read TGTGCCAGCAGCTTACCGCTCGGTGTCGGGAGAGTTGGGGAGCAGTACTTC. Amino acids: CASSLPLGVGRVGEQYF.

By sample share, this clone is medium-sized. The CDR3 loop reads CASSLGIAGGYEQYF. The CDR3 DNA is TGTGCCAGCAGCTTAGGGATAGCGGGAGGCTACGAGCAGTACTTC. V gene TRBV13 combines with J gene TRBJ2-7; 10 positions match TRBD2. V gave up 0 bases and J gave up 3 bases; unmatched junction bases: 2. CDR3 length: 15 amino acids. Germline loops: CDR1 PRHDT, CDR2 FYEKMQ (reference sequence).

The chain links TRBV9 to TRBJ2-3; 8 nucleotides match TRBD2. The junction had 14 bases not matched to a gene; V was cut back by 3 bases and J by 5 bases. Germline CDR1 is SGDLS and CDR2 is YYNGEE. This CDR3 has 17 amino acids. The CDR3 loop is CASSAGLGGGREDTQYF. The CDR3 DNA reads as TGTGCCAGCAGCGCCGGACTCGGGGGGGGCCGTGAAGATACGCAGTATTTT.

J is TRBJ2-7 and V is TRBV18; 10 bases map to TRBD1. The V gene end was trimmed by 6 bases and the J gene end by 10 bases; junction bases not matched to a gene: 6. The germline gives CDR1 KGHSH, CDR2 LQKENI. The CDR3 spans 12 residues. DNA of the CDR3: TGTGCCAGCTCGACGGGGACAGGGGCTCAGTACTTC. Its translation is CASSTGTGAQYF.

This chain links TRBV4-2 with TRBJ2-1, with 12 bases aligning to TRBD2. The CDR3 has 17 amino acids. V gave up 0 bases and J gave up 8 bases; unmatched junction bases: 8. Germline loops: CDR1 LGHNA, CDR2 YNFKEQ. The CDR3 sequence: CASSQELAGGLSHEQFF. The CDR3 DNA reads TGTGCCAGCAGCCAAGAGCTAGCGGGGGGGCTATCGCATGAGCAGTTCTTC.

This sequence joins TRBV5-1 and TRBJ1-1; D unresolved. The CDR3 totals 13 residues. Germline CDR1 SGHRS, CDR2 YFSETQ. V lost 4 bases and J 1 base, leaving 8 bases between the germline ends. The CDR3 DNA reads TGCGCCAGCAGCATGGACGGGAACACTGAAGCTTTCTTT. Protein sequence: CASSMDGNTEAFF.

The gene calls are TRBV6-1 and TRBJ2-7; D uncertain. Trimming shortened V by 5 bases and J by 0 bases, and 11 bases separated the two germline ends. Looked up from germline, CDR1 is MNHNS and CDR2 is SASEGT. The CDR3 is 14 residues long. The CDR3 loop is CASSLAFNSYEQYF. The CDR3, as DNA: TGTGCCAGCAGTCTGGCGTTCAACTCCTACGAGCAGTACTTC.